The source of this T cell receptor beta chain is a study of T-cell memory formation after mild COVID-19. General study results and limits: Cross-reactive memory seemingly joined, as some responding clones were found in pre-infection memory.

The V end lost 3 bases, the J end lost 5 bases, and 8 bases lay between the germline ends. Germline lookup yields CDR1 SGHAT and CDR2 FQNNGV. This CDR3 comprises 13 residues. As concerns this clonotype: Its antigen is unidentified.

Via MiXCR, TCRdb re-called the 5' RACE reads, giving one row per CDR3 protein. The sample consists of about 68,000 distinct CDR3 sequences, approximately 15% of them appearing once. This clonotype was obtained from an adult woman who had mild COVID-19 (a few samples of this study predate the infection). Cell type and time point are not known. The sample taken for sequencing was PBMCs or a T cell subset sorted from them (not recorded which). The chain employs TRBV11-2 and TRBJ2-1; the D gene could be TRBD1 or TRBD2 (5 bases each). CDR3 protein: CASSLGPHNEQFF. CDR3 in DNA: TGTGCCAGCAGCTTGGGACCGCACAATGAGCAGTTCTTC.